These 19 T cell receptor beta chains share one sample of origin, sequenced in a study of cytomegalovirus exposure and HLA in healthy donors. 13 Jbeta primers and 60 Vbeta primers were used for the PCR. Profiled with immunoSEQ multiplex PCR; TCRdb holds only in-frame clones, not every one. The data show about 170,000 clones, around 80% seen once. Source material: PBMCs. These receptors came from a female donor in good health and CMV-seronegative.

The chain couples TRBV19 to TRBJ2-7; TRBD2 aligns across 12 bases. The CDR3 consists of 16 residues. CDR1 is LNHDA and CDR2 is SQIVND in the germline V gene (reference sequence). The V gene end was trimmed by 1 base and the J gene end by 4 bases; junction bases not matched to a gene: 5. CDR3 loop: CASSIALAGGWYEQYF. The DNA of the CDR3 is TGTGCCAGTAGTATAGCACTAGCGGGAGGATGGTACGAGCAGTACTTC.

DNA of the CDR3: TGTGCCTGGAGCGGGAATGACAGGGGGCATAGAGGAGGCTATGGCTACACCTTC. Amino acids: CAWSGNDRGHRGGYGYTF. This chain connects TRBV30 to TRBJ1-2, with 10 bases matching TRBD1. Trimming removed 3 bases from V and 4 bases from J; junction bases left unmatched: 17. Per the germline V gene, CDR1 is GTSNPN and CDR2 is SVGIG (reference sequence). The CDR3 length is 18 residues. The variable domain in full, completed from reference TRBV30 and TRBJ1-2, reads SQTIHQWPATLVQPVGSPLSLECTVEGTSNPNLYWYRQAAGRGLQLLFYSVGIGQISSEVPQNLSASRPQDRQFILSSKKLLLSDSGFYLCAWSGNDRGHRGGYGYTFGSGTRLTVV.

The chain employs TRBV6-5 and TRBJ1-2; D gene ambiguous. The CDR3 contains 13 residues. V lost 11 bases and J 6 bases, leaving 19 bases between the germline ends. CDR1 MNHEY and CDR2 SVGAGI come from the germline V gene. The chain's CDR3 is CAGNQGLPHGYTF. DNA of the CDR3: TGTGCCGGCAACCAAGGACTACCCCATGGCTACACCTTC.

The gene calls are TRBV4-1 and TRBJ2-7, with D perhaps matching TRBD1 (6 bases). V shed 1 base and J shed 6 bases, with 19 bases lying between them. The germline V gene has CDR1 MGHRA and CDR2 YSYEKL. The CDR3 contains 16 residues. The CDR3 DNA is TGCGCCAGCAGCCAAGTCGAGAATACAGGGTTGTTCGAGCAGTACTTC. This gives the protein CASSQVENTGLFEQYF.

The count of this clone is one. V is TRBV6-6 and J is TRBJ2-5; TRBD2 agrees at 8 bases. With V trimmed by 8 bases and J by 5 bases, 7 bases remained unmatched. Per germline, CDR1 MNHNY and CDR2 SVGAGI (reference sequence). This CDR3 is built from 13 residues. The DNA of the CDR3 is TGTGCCAGCTGTCGGGGGGGCGGGGAGACCCAGTACTTC. Protein product: CASCRGGGETQYF.

This clone was recorded a few times. The J gene is TRBJ2-5, the V gene TRBV13; no definite D call. The tail of the sequence fits TRBJ2-7 better, so the J call may be wrong. CDR3 length equals 14 residues. Germline V gene data show CDR1 as PRHDT and CDR2 as FYEKMQ (reference sequence). The CDR3: CASSYGHSSYEQYF. The CDR3 nucleotides are TGTGCCAGCAGCTACGGCCATAGCTCCTACGAGCAGTACTTC.

This clone occurred once. The V and J genes are TRBV9 and TRBJ1-1; a weak D match, TRBD1 (5 bases). The CDR3 has 14 residues. Trimming removed 1 base from V and 4 bases from J, with 11 bases in between. Germline assignment: CDR1 SGDLS and CDR2 YYNGEE. The DNA of the CDR3 is TGTGCCAGCAGCGTACAGGGCGGGAGCACTGAAGCTTTCTTT. Protein product: CASSVQGGSTEAFF.

The J gene is TRBJ2-5, the V gene TRBV18; 12 bases agree with TRBD1. The V gene end was trimmed by 4 bases and the J gene end by 5 bases; junction bases not matched to a gene: 5. The CDR3 spans 15 residues. CDR1 and CDR2 from the germline V gene are KGHSH and LQKENI. CDR3 region: CASSQGTGGMETQYF. CDR3 DNA: TGTGCCAGCTCACAAGGGACAGGGGGCATGGAGACCCAGTACTTC.

This rearrangement joins TRBV7-9 to TRBJ2-5; 11 bases are a match to TRBD2. This CDR3 is 18 amino acids long. Germline V gene lookup returns CDR1 SEHNR and CDR2 FQNEAQ (reference sequence). V lost 4 bases and J lost 7; bases outside the gene matches: 17. The chain's CDR3 is CASSSSLGGLAVSGTQYF. Here the CDR3 DNA reads TGTGCCAGCAGCTCCTCTCTCGGGGGACTAGCGGTATCAGGGACCCAGTACTTC.

The gene calls are TRBV7-2 and TRBJ1-4; 9 positions match TRBD1. In germline, CDR1 is SGHTA, CDR2 FQGNSA. V lost 7 bases and J lost 5; bases outside the gene matches: 11. This CDR3 spans 16 amino acids. The CDR3 DNA follows: TGTGCCAGCACCTCACGACGGGACAGGGAGAATGAAAAACTGTTTTTT. Translated, it gives CASTSRRDRENEKLFF.

The rearrangement joins TRBV2 to TRBJ1-2, with 7 bases identical to TRBD1. With 1 base clipped from V and 5 bases from J, the junction kept 1 base outside the gene matches. Germline V gene data show CDR1 as SNHLY and CDR2 as FYNNEI. The CDR3 consists of 13 residues. DNA of the CDR3: TGTGCCAGCAGTGAAGGGACAGGATATGGCTACACCTTC. Amino acid sequence: CASSEGTGYGYTF.

The CDR3 region is CASSLETGNGYGYTF. CDR3 in DNA: TGCGCCAGCAGCTTAGAGACAGGGAACGGCTATGGCTACACCTTC. The genes are TRBV5-1 and TRBJ1-2, with 7 bases fitting TRBD1. The CDR3 has 15 amino acids. CDR1 and CDR2 (germline): SGHRS, YFSETQ. The V segment lost 2 bases and the J segment 4 bases; nucleotides outside the gene matches: 8. The complete variable domain, with remaining parts taken from reference TRBV5-1 and TRBJ1-2, reads KAGVTQTPRYLIKTRGQQVTLSCSPISGHRSVSWYQQTPGQGLQFLFEYFSETQRNKGNFPGRFSGRQFSNSRSEMNVSTLELGDSALYLCASSLETGNGYGYTFGSGTRLTVV.

The chain has TRBV7-9 and TRBJ2-7, with TRBD2 matching 8 bases. The CDR3 has 14 amino acids. Germline CDR1 and CDR2: SEHNR and FQNEAQ (reference sequence). Trimming removed 1 base from V and 7 bases from J; junction bases left unmatched: 6. CDR3 residues: CASSLGTSLEEQYF. CDR3 DNA sequence: TGTGCCAGCAGCTTAGGGACTAGCTTGGAGGAGCAGTACTTC.

This clone has only one observation. The V and J genes are TRBV9 and TRBJ2-5; unclear D gene. This CDR3 region has 15 residues. Germline V CDR1 and CDR2: SGDLS, YYNGEE. The V end was cut by 0 bases, the J end by 0 bases, with 9 bases between. The CDR3 coding sequence is TGTGCCAGCAGCGTAGACAGTTTCGACCAAGAGACCCAGTACTTC. Its protein product is CASSVDSFDQETQYF.

The chain carries TRBV6-5 and TRBJ1-4; TRBD1 might be the D (6 bases). The V end was cut by 6 bases, the J end by 8 bases, with 16 bases between. The CDR3 totals 14 residues. Germline V gene data show CDR1 as MNHEY and CDR2 as SVGAGI. CDR3 sequence reads: CASRSHRVGEKLFF. DNA for the CDR3: TGTGCCAGCAGGAGCCACAGGGTTGGCGAAAAACTGTTTTTT.

The chain carries TRBV7-9 and TRBJ1-2; D perhaps matches TRBD1 (6 bases). Trimming removed 3 bases at V and 7 bases at J, with 12 bases between. The CDR3 is 13 residues long. Germline assignment: CDR1 SEHNR and CDR2 FQNEAQ (reference sequence). The DNA of the CDR3 is TGTGCCAGCAGCTTTTTGGGGGCCCTTGGCTACACCTTC. Its protein is CASSFLGALGYTF.

The chain is built from TRBV15 and TRBJ2-7; the D gene is possibly TRBD2 (6 bases). V lost 9 bases and J lost 6, with 18 bases in between. Per germline, CDR1 LNHNV and CDR2 YYDKDF (reference sequence). The CDR3 loop spans 13 amino acids. CDR3 bases: TGTGCCACTAAGGCGGGACCTGAGGGCGAGCAGTACTTC. Protein: CATKAGPEGEQYF.

This sequence joins TRBV14 and TRBJ1-1; 8 bases match TRBD1. CDR1 is SGHDN, CDR2 FVKESK, per germline. With V trimmed by 5 bases and J by 0 bases, 8 bases remained unmatched. The CDR3 has 16 amino acids. Here the CDR3 reads CASSYGTGRMNTEAFF. The CDR3 coding sequence is TGTGCCAGCAGCTACGGGACAGGACGCATGAACACTGAAGCTTTCTTT.

The gene calls are TRBV11-2 and TRBJ2-2; possibly TRBD1 for D (6 bases). This CDR3 comprises 16 residues. CDR1 and CDR2 from the germline V gene are SGHAT and FQNNGV. V lost 7 bases and J 9 bases, leaving 24 bases between the germline ends. The CDR3, as DNA: TGTGCCAGCAAGGGGACAAGGGGTCCCTTATCCAGGGAGCTGTTTTTT. The encoded protein is CASKGTRGPLSRELFF. The full variable domain, in which reference TRBV11-2 and TRBJ2-2 provide the parts outside the CDR3, is EAGVAQSPRYKIIEKRQSVAFWCNPISGHATLYWYQQILGQGPKLLIQFQNNGVVDDSQLPKDRFSAERLKGVDSTLKIQPAKLEDSAVYLCASKGTRGPLSRELFFGEGSRLTVL.